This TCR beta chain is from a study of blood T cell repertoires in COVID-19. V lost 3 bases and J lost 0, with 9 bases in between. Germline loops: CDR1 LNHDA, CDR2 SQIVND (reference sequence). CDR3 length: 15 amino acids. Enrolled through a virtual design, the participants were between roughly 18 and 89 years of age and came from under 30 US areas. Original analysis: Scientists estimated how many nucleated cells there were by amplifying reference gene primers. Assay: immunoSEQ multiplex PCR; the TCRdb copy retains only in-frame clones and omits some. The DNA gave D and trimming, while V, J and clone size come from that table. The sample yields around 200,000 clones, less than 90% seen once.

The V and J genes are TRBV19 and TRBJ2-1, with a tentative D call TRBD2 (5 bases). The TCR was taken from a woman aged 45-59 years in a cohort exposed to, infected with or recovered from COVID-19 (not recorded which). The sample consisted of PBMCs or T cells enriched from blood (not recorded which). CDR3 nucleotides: TGTGCCAGTAGTATCCAAGCGGTCTCCTACAATGAGCAGTTCTTC. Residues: CASSIQAVSYNEQFF. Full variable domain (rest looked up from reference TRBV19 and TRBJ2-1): DGGITQSPKYLFRKEGQNVTLSCEQNLNHDAMYWYRQDPGQGLRLIYYSQIVNDFQKGDIAEGYSVSREKKESFPLTVTSAQKNPTAFYLCASSIQAVSYNEQFFGPGTRLTVL.